The 2 T cell receptor beta chains below were found in one sample sequenced in a study of cytomegalovirus exposure and HLA in healthy donors. With 60 Vbeta and 13 Jbeta primers, the PCR was carried out. Only in-frame clones appear in the TCRdb table, and some are missing; sequencing was by immunoSEQ multiplex PCR. This sample carries a few hundred thousand clones, 60% to 85% of them seen once, and the ten largest clones take roughly a sixth. The sequenced sample consisted of PBMCs. The receptors derive from a man aged 40-55 years in good health and CMV-seronegative.

The CDR3 loop reads CASSLSVDRVFEAFF. The CDR3 region has the DNA TGTGCCAGCAGTTTATCAGTGGATCGGGTGTTTGAAGCTTTCTTT. The chain combines TRBV28 with TRBJ1-1; D not resolved. The CDR3 contains 15 residues. Trimming took 1 base from V and 7 from J, leaving 16 bases between them. The V gene's germline CDR1 is MDHEN and CDR2 SYDVKM.

The chain couples TRBV5-6 to TRBJ1-1; D unclear. In germline, CDR1 is SGHDT, CDR2 YYEEEE. The length of the CDR3 is 12 residues. V lost 0 bases and J lost 8, with 8 bases in between. CDR3 DNA sequence: TGTGCCAGCAGCTTGGGAGAGGAGGAAGCTTTCTTT. Its translation: CASSLGEEEAFF.